Listed here are 11 T cell receptor beta chains from one sample, sequenced in a study of shared clonotypes between healthy human individuals. Sequencing used immunoSEQ multiplex PCR; TCRdb keeps in-frame clones, though not all of them. The sample contains millions of clones, more than 80% of which appear only once. The sequenced material came from naive CD4+ T cells from PBMCs. Documented subset: CD45RA+ positively selected. The receptors were sampled from a man between 18 and 29 years old in good health. Some clones in this sample may be carry-over from other donors' samples.

The chain carries TRBV27 and TRBJ2-7, with D perhaps assigned TRBD1 or TRBD2 (5 bases each). Germline values: CDR1 MNHEY, CDR2 SMNVEV (reference sequence). The CDR3 is made up of 15 amino acids. V lost 6 bases to trimming and J lost 5 bases, with 20 bases between them. The CDR3 DNA is TGTGCCAGCAGCCTAGGCGGGCAGGGCAGAAACGAGCAGTACTTC. Its protein is CASSLGGQGRNEQYF.

V usage is TRBV6-5 and J usage is TRBJ1-2; tentative D call: TRBD1 (6 bases). CDR3 length: 12 residues. Per germline, CDR1 MNHEY and CDR2 SVGAGI. V was clipped by 5 bases and J by 5 bases, with 9 bases between them. The CDR3 reads CASSIQGYGYTF. The CDR3 bases are TGTGCCAGCAGTATCCAGGGGTATGGCTACACCTTC.

This chain links TRBV28 with TRBJ1-1; D may be TRBD1 (6 bases). V shed 7 bases and J shed 4 bases, with 16 bases lying between them. The CDR3 covers 14 residues. Germline CDR1 is MDHEN and CDR2 is SYDVKM. Written as DNA, the CDR3 is TGTGCCAGCATTGCTGGGGGCGCGGTCACTGAAGCTTTCTTT. Protein sequence: CASIAGGAVTEAFF. Based on the CDR3 plus reference TRBV28 and TRBJ1-1, the full variable domain is DVKVTQSSRYLVKRTGEKVFLECVQDMDHENMFWYRQDPGLGLRLIYFSYDVKMKEKGDIPEGYSVSREKKERFSLILESASTNQTSMYLCASIAGGAVTEAFFGQGTRLTVV.

This chain uses TRBV7-3 with TRBJ2-7; 12 positions match TRBD1. CDR3 length: 16 amino acids. Germline CDR1 is SGHTA and CDR2 is FQGTGA. Trimming took 5 bases from V and 5 from J; bases not matched to a gene: 10. DNA of the CDR3: TGTGCCAGCAGCCCCTCCGCCGGGACAGGGGGCGACGAGCAGTACTTC. Its protein is CASSPSAGTGGDEQYF.

The rearrangement uses TRBV5-8 and TRBJ1-1; perhaps TRBD1 as D (5 bases). V shed 1 base and J shed 0 bases, with 10 bases lying between them. CDR1 is SGHTS and CDR2 is YDEGEE in the germline V gene. The CDR3 is made up of 15 amino acids. The DNA for the CDR3 is TGTGCCAGCAGCTTGCAGGGTAGGATGAACACTGAAGCTTTCTTT. It specifies CASSLQGRMNTEAFF.

This sequence joins TRBV9 and TRBJ2-6; D perhaps matches TRBD2 (6 bases). This CDR3 has 20 residues. The V end lost 2 bases, the J end lost 0 bases, and 21 bases lay between the germline ends. Germline V CDR1 and CDR2: SGDLS, YYNGEE. In DNA, the CDR3 is TGTGCCAGCAGCGTGGCCGGGAGCCCCCCTTCTTCCTCTGGGGCCAACGTCCTGACTTTC. Translation: CASSVAGSPPSSSGANVLTF.

About this clone: Additional DNA sequences in this sample encode the identical CDR3. V is TRBV5-1 and J is TRBJ1-3; D unclear. There are 14 residues in the CDR3. Germline CDR1 and CDR2: SGHRS and YFSETQ. The germline V and J ends were trimmed by 0 bases and 2 bases, with 6 bases remaining between them. CDR3 sequence (DNA): TGCGCCAGCAGCTTGGGCTCCCCTGGAAACACCATATATTTT. It yields the protein CASSLGSPGNTIYF.

The genes are TRBV28 and TRBJ1-2; D not resolved. Germline V gene data show CDR1 as MDHEN and CDR2 as SYDVKM. This CDR3 contains 17 residues. V lost 5 bases and J lost 4, with 23 bases in between. This chain's CDR3 is CASSPGGQAQEFYGYTF. Written as DNA, the CDR3 is TGTGCCAGCAGTCCCGGAGGGCAGGCCCAAGAGTTCTATGGCTACACCTTC.

The chain joins TRBV9 to TRBJ1-1, with TRBD1 matching over 9 bases. The V and J ends lost 4 bases and 1 base, in that order; junction bases with no gene match: 5. The CDR3 has 15 amino acids. Germline assignment: CDR1 SGDLS and CDR2 YYNGEE. This CDR3 reads CASSPRTGANTEAFF. The CDR3 bases are TGTGCCAGCAGCCCCCGGACAGGGGCGAACACTGAAGCTTTCTTT.

The gene calls are TRBV5-1 and TRBJ2-2, with TRBD1 matching over 8 bases. CDR1 SGHRS and CDR2 YFSETQ come from the germline V gene. This CDR3 is built from 15 residues. J was trimmed by 6 bases and V by 3 bases; bases with no gene match: 7. The CDR3 is CASSSGGGLPGELFF. DNA for the CDR3: TGCGCCAGCAGCTCAGGGGGCGGTCTACCCGGGGAGCTGTTTTTT.

The chain has TRBV18 and TRBJ2-1, with D possibly being TRBD1 (5 bases). With 2 bases removed from V and 8 bases from J, the gap between germline ends came to 16 bases. In germline, CDR1 is KGHSH, CDR2 LQKENI. The CDR3 has 15 residues. The CDR3 sequence: CASSPWIRDWDEQFF. CDR3 nucleotides: TGTGCCAGCTCACCATGGATCAGGGATTGGGATGAGCAGTTCTTC.